The clone carrying this T cell receptor (beta chain) has just a few counts. The data derive from a study of T cell responses to AZD1222 COVID-19 vaccine. TCRdb's copy holds only in-frame clones and misses some; the assay was immunoSEQ multiplex PCR. The sample contains about 140,000 clones, 70% to 90% of which appear only once. This sequence was found in an adult in good health. Sample: peripheral blood, taken on day 0 of AZD1222 vaccination.

The CDR3: CAISARHPNTGELFF. The CDR3 nucleotides are TGTGCCATCAGTGCCCGACACCCGAACACCGGGGAGCTGTTTTTT. The chain links TRBV10-3 to TRBJ2-2; D is unclear. The length of the CDR3 is 15 residues. The germline gives CDR1 ENHRY, CDR2 SYGVKD. V was cut by 4 bases and J by 0 bases, with 9 bases left in between.